The 29 T cell receptor beta chains presented below share a single source sample, sequenced in a study of cytomegalovirus exposure and HLA in healthy donors. PCR primers comprised 60 Vbeta and 13 Jbeta primers. TCRdb's table, derived via immunoSEQ multiplex PCR, lists solely in-frame clones and lacks some. The sample lists over 150,000 clones, roughly 65% occurring once. The sequenced material came from PBMCs. The origin of the receptors is a woman aged 18-29 years in good health and CMV-seropositive.

The chain recombines TRBV6-6 with TRBJ2-1, with 7 bases lining up with TRBD2. Germline V CDR1 and CDR2: MNHNY, SVGAGI (reference sequence). Germline trimming cut 8 bases from V and 13 bases from J; bases unmatched to any gene: 11. The CDR3 is 12 residues long. CDR3 protein: CASGTSDEIQFF. In DNA, the CDR3 is TGTGCCAGCGGAACTAGCGATGAGATCCAGTTCTTC.

The rearrangement uses TRBV18 and TRBJ1-2; a possible D gene is TRBD1 (5 bases). This CDR3 comprises 16 residues. The germline gives CDR1 KGHSH, CDR2 LQKENI. V lost 3 bases and J lost 6, with 20 bases in between. CDR3 bases: TGTGCCAGCTCACCTTATGGAGGGGATGGGTCGGATGGCTACACCTTC. As protein: CASSPYGGDGSDGYTF.

This clone was counted a few times. V is TRBV7-9 and J is TRBJ1-6, with D possibly being TRBD1 (6 bases). Germline V lookup: CDR1 SEHNR, CDR2 FQNEAQ (reference sequence). The CDR3 spans 17 residues. V lost 1 base and J lost 0, with 10 bases in between. The CDR3 here is CASSLDPGASYNSPLHF. CDR3 nucleotide sequence: TGTGCCAGCAGCTTAGATCCAGGGGCCTCCTATAATTCACCCCTCCACTTT.

The chain employs TRBV21-1 and TRBJ1-5; the table gives TRBD1 as D, unverified against the DNA. TRBV21-1 is deemed a pseudogene. There are 14 residues in the CDR3. The CDR3 reads CARGQGFCSQPQHF. The CDR3 nucleotides read TGTGCCAGAGGACAGGGGTTTTGTTCTCAGCCCCAGCATTTT.

The chain joins TRBV11-1 to TRBJ2-7, with D tentatively TRBD2 (6 bases). This CDR3 contains 13 residues. The germline CDR1 and CDR2 sequences are SGHAT and FQDESV (reference sequence). The germline V and J ends were trimmed by 4 bases and 5 bases, with 12 bases remaining between them. CDR3 residues: CASSYGGRNEQYF. CDR3 bases: TGTGCCAGCAGCTACGGGGGACGCAACGAGCAGTACTTC.

The J gene is TRBJ2-3, the V gene TRBV7-9; TRBD1 agrees at 7 bases. CDR3 length equals 15 residues. J gave up 9 bases and V 2 bases, and 11 bases lay outside the gene matches. Looked up from germline, CDR1 is SEHNR and CDR2 is FQNEAQ (reference sequence). The CDR3 loop is CASSLLGQDKTTQYF. CDR3 coding DNA: TGTGCCAGCAGCTTACTCGGACAGGATAAGACCACGCAGTATTTT.

A few counts support this clone. J is TRBJ2-5 and V is TRBV7-6; 7 nucleotides match TRBD2. Germline loops: CDR1 SGHVS, CDR2 FNYEAQ. Unmatched junction bases numbered 4, after V lost 5 bases and J lost 4 bases. The CDR3 covers 13 residues. CDR3 in DNA: TGTGCCAGCAGCCCCCGCGGGGGAGAGACCCAGTACTTC. Translation gives CASSPRGGETQYF.

V is TRBV20-1 and J is TRBJ2-5; 7 nucleotides align to TRBD2. The CDR3 loop spans 10 amino acids. Germline V CDR1 and CDR2: DFQATT, SNEGSKA (reference sequence). CDR3 coding DNA: TGCAGCCCCGGGGGGGAGACCCAGTACTTC. Translated, it gives CSPGGETQYF.

The chain uses TRBV14 and TRBJ2-5, with D possibly TRBD1 on 6 matching bases. Germline V gene lookup returns CDR1 SGHDN and CDR2 FVKESK. The CDR3 is 17 amino acids. The germline V and J ends were trimmed by 1 base and 0 bases, with 15 bases remaining between them. CDR3 region: CASSQAKDSDYQETQYF. The CDR3, as DNA: TGTGCCAGCAGCCAAGCTAAGGACAGCGACTACCAAGAGACCCAGTACTTC.

To note about this clone: A junction boundary mismatches the germline segment, possibly from a read error. This same CDR3 is encoded by further DNA sequences in the sample. The chain joins TRBV7-3 to TRBJ1-1; the match to TRBD1 covers 7 bases. The CDR3 has 13 residues. The germline V gene has CDR1 SGHTA and CDR2 FQGTGA. CDR3 sequence reads: CASSLTGLAEAFF. Written as DNA, the CDR3 is TGTGCCAGCAGCCTGACAGGGTTGGCTGAAGCCTTCTTT.

This chain connects TRBV6-5 to TRBJ1-1; 7 nucleotides align to TRBD1. Germline V gives CDR1 MNHEY, CDR2 SVGAGI. The junction had 12 bases not matched to a gene; V was cut back by 10 bases and J by 1 base. The CDR3 length is 15 residues. CDR3 sequence (DNA): TGTGCCACACGACAGGGACGACCCCAGAACACTGAAGCTTTCTTT. Translation gives CATRQGRPQNTEAFF.

This sequence joins TRBV7-3 and TRBJ1-5; TRBD1 matches 8 bases. J was trimmed by 5 bases and V by 7 bases; bases with no gene match: 7. CDR3 length equals 14 residues. Germline CDR1 SGHTA, CDR2 FQGTGA. CDR3 sequence (DNA): TGTGCCAGCACCCGGACAGGGTCGGATCAGCCCCAGCATTTT. It is translated as CASTRTGSDQPQHF.

The chain is built from TRBV7-8 and TRBJ2-1, with D perhaps matching TRBD2 (5 bases). Trimming shortened V by 4 bases and J by 7 bases, and 26 bases separated the two germline ends. Germline CDR1 SGHVS, CDR2 FQNEAQ. CDR3 size: 18 residues. The CDR3 DNA sequence: TGTGCCAGCAGCTCGGGGTCAGCAGGAGTTGCCACCTGGAATGAGCAGTTCTTC. Its protein is CASSSGSAGVATWNEQFF.

The V call is TRBV28, the J call TRBJ2-6; weak D call: TRBD1 (6 bases). In germline, CDR1 is MDHEN, CDR2 SYDVKM. CDR3 size: 13 residues. Trimming stripped 11 bases from V and 2 bases from J, with 10 bases between. The CDR3: CAGNRAGANVLTF. The CDR3 DNA reads TGTGCCGGAAACAGGGCTGGGGCCAACGTCCTGACTTTC.

This clone showed up just a few times. The gene calls are TRBV5-1 and TRBJ2-1, with TRBD1 identical over 8 bases. The CDR3 extends over 14 amino acids. Trimming took 0 bases from V and 10 from J; bases not matched to a gene: 6. The V gene's germline CDR1 is SGHRS and CDR2 YFSETQ. The CDR3 spells CASSLGQGAQEQFF. In nucleotides, the CDR3 is TGCGCCAGCAGCTTGGGTCAGGGGGCGCAGGAGCAGTTCTTC.

The chain has TRBV6-4 and TRBJ1-2; D possibly corresponds to TRBD1 (6 bases). The CDR3 has 14 amino acids. Germline V gene lookup returns CDR1 MRHNA and CDR2 SNTAGT. V was cut by 6 bases and J by 1 base, with 12 bases left in between. CDR3 amino acids: CASRLRGGNYGYTF. The CDR3 bases are TGTGCCAGCAGATTGAGGGGGGGTAACTATGGCTACACCTTC.

This clone turned up a few times. The rearrangement joins TRBV15 to TRBJ2-7, with 7 bases matching TRBD2. V was pared by 5 bases and J by 3 bases, with 13 bases of the junction left unmatched. Germline CDR1 is LNHNV and CDR2 is YYDKDF (reference sequence). The CDR3 is 16 residues long. The CDR3 region is CATSHERLAGDYEQYF. The CDR3 DNA reads as TGTGCCACCAGCCATGAAAGACTAGCAGGAGACTACGAGCAGTACTTC. Full variable domain (missing parts from reference TRBV15 and TRBJ2-7): DAMVIQNPRYQVTQFGKPVTLSCSQTLNHNVMYWYQQKSSQAPKLLFHYYDKDFNNEADTPDNFQSRRPNTSFCFLDIRSPGLGDTAMYLCATSHERLAGDYEQYFGPGTRLTVT.

V gene TRBV7-2 combines with J gene TRBJ2-2, with 9 bases fitting TRBD1. The V and J ends lost 5 bases and 4 bases, in that order; junction bases with no gene match: 8. This CDR3 contains 16 residues. The germline gives CDR1 SGHTA, CDR2 FQGNSA. In DNA, the CDR3 is TGTGCCAGCAGCGGGGGGACAGGGTGGTTCACCGGGGAGCTGTTTTTT. It translates to CASSGGTGWFTGELFF.

The genes are TRBV5-1 and TRBJ2-7; no firm D call. V gave up 0 bases and J gave up 6 bases, with 13 bases separating them. Looked up from germline, CDR1 is SGHRS and CDR2 is YFSETQ. The CDR3 contains 14 residues. The CDR3 DNA follows: TGCGCCAGCAGCTTGGCTAGGCAAACGGGCGAGCAGTACTTC. It encodes CASSLARQTGEQYF.

This chain connects TRBV14 to TRBJ2-1; 11 nucleotides match TRBD1. CDR1 is SGHDN and CDR2 is FVKESK in the germline V gene. Trimming cost V 4 bases and J 6 bases; bases outside gene matches: 5. The CDR3 sequence is 15 residues long. The CDR3 is CASSLTGTGGNEQFF. CDR3 sequence (DNA): TGTGCCAGCAGCCTTACCGGGACAGGGGGCAATGAGCAGTTCTTC.

This chain connects TRBV6-6 to TRBJ2-5; maybe TRBD2 (5 bases). V gave up 7 bases and J gave up 2 bases, with 11 bases separating them. The CDR3 has 13 amino acids. CDR1 is MNHNY and CDR2 is SVGAGI in the germline V gene (reference sequence). CDR3 protein: CASTQRRQETQYF. CDR3 in DNA: TGTGCCAGCACCCAGAGGAGGCAAGAGACCCAGTACTTC.

The V and J genes are TRBV10-3 and TRBJ1-5, with 7 bases aligning to TRBD1. In germline, CDR1 is ENHRY, CDR2 SYGVKD. The CDR3 extends over 13 amino acids. V dropped 10 bases and J dropped 3; count of bases not matched to a gene: 6. This chain's CDR3 is CATSGQPNQPQHF. CDR3 nucleotides: TGTGCCACTTCGGGACAGCCCAATCAGCCCCAGCATTTT.

This clone was detected once. This chain connects TRBV10-2 to TRBJ2-7; perhaps TRBD1 as D (6 bases). This CDR3 comprises 14 residues. Per the germline V gene, CDR1 is WSHSY and CDR2 is SAAADI. The ends were cut back, 2 bases at V and 5 bases at J, with 13 bases in the middle. The CDR3 region is CASSENARGHEQYF. CDR3 nucleotides: TGCGCCAGCAGTGAGAACGCCAGGGGCCACGAGCAGTACTTC.

This chain links TRBV5-1 with TRBJ2-7; TRBD2 agrees at 7 bases. The ends lost 1 base at V and 2 bases at J; junction bases unmatched: 3. This CDR3 contains 14 residues. Germline V lookup: CDR1 SGHRS, CDR2 YFSETQ. CDR3 in DNA: TGCGCCAGCAGCTTGTCGGGAGGTACCTACGAGCAGTACTTC. Encoded protein: CASSLSGGTYEQYF.

The rearrangement uses TRBV23-1 and TRBJ1-5; no firm D call. TRBV23-1 is sorted into the ORF group, with uncertain function. The CDR3 runs to 15 residues. Trimming stripped 8 bases from V and 6 bases from J, with 20 bases between. CDR3 DNA: TGCGCCAGCGTACTCGACAAGGCCTGTGTTCAGCCCCAGCATTTT. Residues: CASVLDKACVQPQHF.

The rearrangement joins TRBV25-1 to TRBJ1-5; possible D gene TRBD1, 6 bases. Trimming shortened V by 2 bases and J by 3 bases, and 11 bases separated the two germline ends. The CDR3 contains 15 residues. CDR1 and CDR2 from the germline V gene are MGHDK and SYGVNS. The CDR3 nucleotides read TGTGCCAGCAGTGAAGGACAGACAAACAATCAGCCCCAGCATTTT. As protein: CASSEGQTNNQPQHF.

The V and J genes are TRBV21-1 and TRBJ1-1. TRBV21-1 is shown as a pseudogene. This CDR3 has 17 amino acids. CDR3 DNA: TGTGCCAGCAGCAAGAAGTTTGAAAGCCCTCTCCTCTCTGAAGCTTTCTTT. Translating gives CASSKKFESPLLSEAFF.

This clone was picked up a small number of times. The CDR3 sequence is CASSTRTNPRVNTEAFF. CDR3 coding DNA: TGTGCCAGCAGCACACGGACAAACCCAAGGGTGAACACTGAAGCTTTCTTT. V gene TRBV5-4 combines with J gene TRBJ1-1; weak D call: TRBD1 (5 bases). CDR3 length: 17 residues. Germline-derived CDR1 and CDR2 are SGHNT and YYREEE (reference sequence). Trimming cost V 4 bases and J 0 bases, with 19 bases left between them.

This clone was seen more than once but under ten times. This chain joins TRBV27 and TRBJ1-5, with D perhaps TRBD1 (5 bases). CDR1 is MNHEY, CDR2 SMNVEV, per germline (reference sequence). The CDR3 has 17 amino acids. V shed 1 base and J shed 0 bases, with 13 bases lying between them. The CDR3 DNA sequence: TGTGCCAGCAGTTTATGGGGAGGGGACTATAGCAATCAGCCCCAGCATTTT. Translating it yields CASSLWGGDYSNQPQHF.